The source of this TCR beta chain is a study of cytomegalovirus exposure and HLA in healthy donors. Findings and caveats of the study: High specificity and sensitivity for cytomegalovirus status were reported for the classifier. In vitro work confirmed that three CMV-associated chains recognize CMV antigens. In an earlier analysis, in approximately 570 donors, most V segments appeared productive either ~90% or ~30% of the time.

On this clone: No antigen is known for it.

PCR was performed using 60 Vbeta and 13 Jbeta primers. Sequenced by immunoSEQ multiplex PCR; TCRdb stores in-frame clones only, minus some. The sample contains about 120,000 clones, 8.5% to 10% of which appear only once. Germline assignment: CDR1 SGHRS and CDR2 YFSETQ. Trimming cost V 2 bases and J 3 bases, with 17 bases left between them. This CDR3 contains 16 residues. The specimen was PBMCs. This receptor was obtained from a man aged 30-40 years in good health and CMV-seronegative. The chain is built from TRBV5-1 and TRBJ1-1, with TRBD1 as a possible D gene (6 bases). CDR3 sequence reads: CASSLVGAGRDTEAFF. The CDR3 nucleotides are TGCGCCAGCAGCTTAGTGGGGGCAGGGCGAGACACTGAAGCTTTCTTT.